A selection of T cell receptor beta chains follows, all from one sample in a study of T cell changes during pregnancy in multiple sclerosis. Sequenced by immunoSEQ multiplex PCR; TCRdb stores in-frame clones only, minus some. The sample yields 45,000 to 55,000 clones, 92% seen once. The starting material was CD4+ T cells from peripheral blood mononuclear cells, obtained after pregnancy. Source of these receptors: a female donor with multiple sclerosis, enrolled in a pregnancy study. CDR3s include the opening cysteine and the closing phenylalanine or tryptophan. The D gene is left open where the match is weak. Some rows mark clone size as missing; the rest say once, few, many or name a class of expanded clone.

CASSPSGPPTDTQYF	TGTGCCAGCTCACCAAGCGGTCCCCCCACAGATACGCAGTATTTT	15	TRBV18	TRBJ2-3	-	-
CASSQGLRSDEQFF	TGCGCCAGCAGCCAAGGGTTACGGAGCGATGAGCAGTTCTTC	14	TRBV4-3	TRBJ2-1	-	once
CASSQGGLGGAETQYF	TGCGCCAGCAGCCAAGGCGGCCTTGGGGGGGCAGAGACCCAGTACTTC	16	TRBV4-3	TRBJ2-5	-	-
CASSLGLAGVNF	TGTGCCAGCAGCTTGGGCCTAGCGGGAGTCAACTTC	12	TRBV5-6	TRBJ2-5	TRBD2	-
CAISESRLASYEQYF	TGTGCCATCAGTGAGTCCCGACTAGCTAGCTACGAGCAGTACTTC	15	TRBV10-3	TRBJ2-7	TRBD2	-
CASSPARQGNTEAFF	TGTGCCAGCAGCCCTGCACGGCAGGGGAACACTGAAGCTTTCTTT	15	TRBV28	TRBJ1-1	-	-
CASSIDRSGLAKNIQYF	TGTGCCAGTAGTATAGACCGAAGCGGACTAGCCAAAAACATTCAGTACTTC	17	TRBV19	TRBJ2-4	-	-
CASSLYGRGGQGISGANVLTF	TGCGCCAGCAGCTTGTATGGTCGGGGGGGACAGGGGATCTCTGGGGCCAACGTCCTGACTTTC	21	TRBV5-1	TRBJ2-6	TRBD1	-
CASSSLRVSSGNTIYF	TGTGCCAGCAGCTCCCTTCGGGTGAGCTCTGGAAACACCATATATTTT	16	TRBV11-2	TRBJ1-3	-	-
CSVDTLAGVADTQYF	TGCAGCGTTGATACTCTAGCGGGAGTCGCAGATACGCAGTATTTT	15	TRBV29-1	TRBJ2-3	TRBD2	-
CASSRGTSGETQYF	TGTGCCAGCAGTCGGGGGACGTCAGGGGAGACCCAGTACTTC	14	TRBV5-8	TRBJ2-5	-	-
CASSTPGEQETQYF	TGCGCCAGCAGCACCCCGGGAGAGCAAGAGACCCAGTACTTC	14	TRBV5-1	TRBJ2-5	-	-
CASSSLSGLLGGDTQYF	TGTGCCAGCAGCTCCTTAAGCGGACTACTCGGTGGAGATACGCAGTATTTT	17	TRBV5-4	TRBJ2-3	-	few
CAWMIGLVTFF	TGTGCCTGGATGATCGGACTGGTCACTTTCTTC	11	TRBV30	TRBJ1-2	-	-
CASSLPAGSTQYF	TGTGCCAGCAGCCTCCCAGCAGGCAGCACGCAGTATTTT	13	TRBV7-2	TRBJ2-3	-	-
CATSPRTGGNAFF	TGTGCCACCAGCCCTCGGACAGGGGGTAATGCTTTCTTT	13	TRBV15	TRBJ1-1	TRBD1	-
CASSAVGTAYGYTF	TGTGCCAGCAGCGCGGTTGGGACAGCCTATGGCTACACCTTC	14	TRBV9	TRBJ1-2	TRBD1	-
CASSPRQGRNTEAFF	TGTGCCAGCAGCCCCCGACAGGGTAGGAACACTGAAGCTTTCTTT	15	TRBV7-8	TRBJ1-1	TRBD1	-
CASSLEVPSADGYTF	TGTGCCAGCAGCTTAGAGGTCCCCTCAGCGGATGGCTACACCTTC	15	TRBV7-9	TRBJ1-2	-	-
CASSLRGGNEQFF	TGTGCCAGCAGCTTAAGGGGGGGGAATGAGCAGTTCTTC	13	TRBV7-9	TRBJ2-1	-	-
CASSQDLPGTGSYEQYF	TGCGCCAGCAGCCAAGACCTACCCGGGACAGGTTCCTACGAGCAGTACTTC	17	TRBV4-3	TRBJ2-7	TRBD1	-
CASIRPGYQNTEAFF	TGTGCCAGTATTCGCCCAGGGTATCAGAACACTGAAGCTTTCTTT	15	TRBV28	TRBJ1-1	-	-
CASSRQSGSGRAVADTQYF	TGTGCCAGCTCACGTCAATCAGGGAGCGGGAGGGCCGTGGCCGATACGCAGTATTTT	19	TRBV18	TRBJ2-3	TRBD2	-
CASSIPGLAGRLAKNIQYF	TGTGCCAGCAGTATTCCGGGACTAGCGGGCCGTCTAGCCAAAAACATTCAGTACTTC	19	TRBV28	TRBJ2-4	TRBD2	-
CASSLPGDGYTF	TGTGCCAGCAGTCTGCCGGGGGATGGCTACACCTTC	12	TRBV27	TRBJ1-2	-	-
CAWTLGLDHNEQFF	TGTGCCTGGACGCTAGGACTAGACCACAATGAGCAGTTCTTC	14	TRBV30	TRBJ2-1	TRBD2	-
CASTGQGATNEKLFF	TGTGCCAGCACGGGACAGGGTGCAACTAATGAAAAACTGTTTTTT	15	TRBV2	TRBJ1-4	TRBD1	-
CASSLARAGGETQYF	TGTGCCAGCAGCTTAGCGCGAGCGGGAGGGGAGACCCAGTACTTC	15	TRBV7-2	TRBJ2-5	TRBD2	-
CASSLGIPTSGRDLESYNEQFF	TGTGCCAGCAGTCTTGGGATACCGACTAGCGGGAGGGATCTGGAATCCTACAATGAGCAGTTCTTC	22	TRBV28	TRBJ2-1	TRBD2	-
CASSKADTSSYEQYF	TGTGCCAGTTCAAAGGCGGATACGAGCTCCTACGAGCAGTACTTC	15	TRBV6-1	TRBJ2-7	-	-
CASSLVGRGSSYNEQFF	TGTGCCAGCAGCTTAGTCGGGCGGGGAAGCTCCTACAATGAGCAGTTCTTC	17	TRBV7-2	TRBJ2-1	-	-
CASSHNPGQGGDEQYF	TGCGCCAGCAGCCATAATCCGGGACAGGGGGGCGACGAGCAGTACTTC	16	TRBV4-3	TRBJ2-7	TRBD1	-